This entry describes one TCR beta chain. This clone appeared a few times. What this receptor recognizes is not known. Per-base quality was not reported, and no clone a single base away is much larger than it. The data stem from a study of cytomegalovirus exposure and HLA in healthy donors (TCRdb year 2017). Study-level background: According to a later analysis, one platform produced both the roughly 130 validation repertoires and the 700 or so repertoires of the first cohort. The study aimed to test whether signatures of past pathogen exposure could be identified by cataloging public T cell receptors. A separate validation cohort of about 110 different subjects was used in addition to the approximately 640-subject first cohort. The study combined high-throughput TCR immunosequencing, statistical association of individual TCRs with disease status, and machine learning to predict cytomegalovirus infection status.

Beyond this particular receptor, the publication reports: Most TCR sequences were seen in very few donors, while some public TCRs were found in many individuals. Subsequent analysis determined that TCRs grouped into clusters in the first cohort also showed a tendency toward co-occurrence across the 130 or so validation repertoires, and approximately 93% of cluster scores exceeded 0. In vitro tests confirmed that a few of the cytomegalovirus-associated TCR beta chains recognize cytomegalovirus antigens. Cytomegalovirus status was reported to be diagnosed by the classifier with high specificity and sensitivity in both the original and validation cohorts. According to the authors, the approach could potentially be generalized to other disease states and immunological phenotypes. A later analysis lacked HLA typing for the validation cohort, so it scored co-occurrence in that cohort across all 120 or so repertoires. The study gave a list of 150 to 200 TCR beta chains associated with cytomegalovirus.

The donors belonged to the validation cohort of under 150 subjects, which was separate from the approximately 700-subject first cohort. The library was prepared using the immunoSEQ multiplex PCR assay. In the paper's pipeline: A statistical classification framework was developed to diagnose cytomegalovirus status using the catalog of TCR beta chain sequences. The source is immuneACCESS, and TCRdb retained only in-frame sequences with V and J called. Part of the clones is not carried over; for the studies checked, unresolved V genes explain less than half of this, and the remainder is unexplained. V, J and clone size reflect that table, while D and trimming were determined from the DNA. Within this sample are tens of thousands of clones, with 95% of them counted one time only. The ten largest clones represent 7% of the sample. The CDR3 holds 15 amino acids from the cysteine to the phenylalanine. Only the CDR3 portion is preserved as DNA: 45 bases, with reading frame beginning at the first base. CDR1 and CDR2, looked up from the germline V gene, are MDHEN and SYDVKM. Deletion took 3 bases off V and 0 bases off J, with a span of 10 bases between the germline ends.

This chain is built from TRBV28 and TRBJ2-3; the D segment could be TRBD2, given 5 matching bases. The TCR comes from a woman aged 18-29 years in good health and CMV-seropositive. The sequenced material came from PBMCs. The nucleotide sequence is given as TGTGCCAGCAGTTTGGCACTAGGCAGCACAGATACGCAGTATTTT. The translation is CASSLALGSTDTQYF.